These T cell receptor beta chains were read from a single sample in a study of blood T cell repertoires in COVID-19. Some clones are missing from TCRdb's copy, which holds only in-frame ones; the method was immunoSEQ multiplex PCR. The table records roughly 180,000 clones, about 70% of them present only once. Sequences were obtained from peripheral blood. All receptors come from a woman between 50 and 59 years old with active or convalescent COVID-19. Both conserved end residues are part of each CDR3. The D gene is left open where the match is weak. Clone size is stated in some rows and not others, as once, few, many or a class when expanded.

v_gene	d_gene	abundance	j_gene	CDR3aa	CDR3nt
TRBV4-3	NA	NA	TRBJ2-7	CASSQDLQGSYEQYF	TGCGCCAGCAGCCAAGATCTGCAGGGTTCGTACGAGCAGTACTTC
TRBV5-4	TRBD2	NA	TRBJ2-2	CASSANPAGEENGELFF	TGTGCCAGCAGCGCCAACCCAGCGGGAGAAGAGAACGGGGAGCTGTTTTTT
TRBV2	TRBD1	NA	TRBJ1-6	CASSERQGAGSPLHF	TGTGCCAGCAGTGAGCGCCAGGGGGCTGGTTCACCCCTCCACTTT
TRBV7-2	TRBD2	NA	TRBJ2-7	CASSLGGRKEYF	TGTGCCAGCAGCTTAGGCGGGAGGAAGGAGTACTTC
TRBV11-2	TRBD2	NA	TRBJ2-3	CASSEGLAGGTDTQYF	TGTGCCAGCAGCGAAGGACTAGCGGGGGGCACAGATACGCAGTATTTT
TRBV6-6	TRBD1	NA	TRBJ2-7	CASSGQGWYEQYF	TGTGCCAGCAGTGGACAGGGCTGGTACGAGCAGTACTTC
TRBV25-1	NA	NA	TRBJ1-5	CASSASTGRIDQPQHF	TGTGCCAGCAGTGCCTCGACAGGACGGATCGATCAGCCCCAGCATTTT
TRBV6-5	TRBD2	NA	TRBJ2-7	CASSWERGVSYEQYF	TGTGCCAGCAGTTGGGAGCGGGGGGTCTCCTACGAGCAGTACTTC
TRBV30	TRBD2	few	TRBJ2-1	CAARTSGGSNEQFF	TGTGCCGCACGGACTAGCGGGGGTAGCAATGAGCAGTTCTTC
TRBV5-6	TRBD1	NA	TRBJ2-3	CASSFRDRETDTQYF	TGTGCCAGCAGCTTCCGCGACAGGGAGACAGATACGCAGTATTTT
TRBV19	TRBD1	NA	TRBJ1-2	CASTRPGQIYGYTF	TGTGCCAGTACCCGGCCGGGACAGATTTATGGCTACACCTTC
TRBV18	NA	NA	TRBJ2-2	CASSPRRAENTGELFF	TGTGCCAGCTCACCCCGGAGGGCAGAGAACACCGGGGAGCTGTTTTTT
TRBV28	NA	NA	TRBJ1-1	CASSRRDSHTEAFF	TGTGCCAGCAGCCGCCGGGACTCCCACACTGAAGCTTTCTTT
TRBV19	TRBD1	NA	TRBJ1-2	CASSILRDRSLNYGYTF	TGTGCCAGTAGTATACTCCGGGACAGGTCGCTTAACTATGGCTACACCTTC
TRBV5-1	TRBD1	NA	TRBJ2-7	CASSGTGGKRYF	TGCGCCAGCAGCGGGACAGGGGGGAAGCGGTACTTC
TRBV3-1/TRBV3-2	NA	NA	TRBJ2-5	CASSPREPQETQYF	TGTGCCAGCAGCCCACGGGAGCCCCAAGAGACCCAGTACTTC
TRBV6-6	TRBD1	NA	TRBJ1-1	CASRPRDRGTEAFF	TGTGCCAGCAGACCTCGGGACAGGGGCACTGAAGCTTTCTTT
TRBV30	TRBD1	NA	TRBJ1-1	CAWTPSRTGMAFF	TGTGCCTGGACCCCATCTAGGACAGGGATGGCTTTCTTT
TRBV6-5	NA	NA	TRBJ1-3	CASSYSREASGNTIYF	TGTGCCAGCAGTTACTCGCGGGAGGCCTCTGGAAACACCATATATTTT
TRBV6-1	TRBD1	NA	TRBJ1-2	CASSDGTGSNYGYTF	TGTGCCAGCAGTGACGGGACAGGGAGTAACTATGGCTACACCTTC
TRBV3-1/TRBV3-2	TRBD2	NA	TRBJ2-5	CASSQYPSGVTYQETQYF	TGTGCCAGCAGCCAATATCCTAGCGGGGTTACGTACCAAGAGACCCAGTACTTC
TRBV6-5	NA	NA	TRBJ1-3	CASREAYSGNTIYF	TGTGCCAGCAGGGAGGCATACTCTGGAAACACCATATATTTT
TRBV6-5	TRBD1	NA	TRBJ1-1	CASSYGTDWQGEAFF	TGTGCCAGCAGTTACGGGACAGACTGGCAGGGGGAGGCTTTCTTT
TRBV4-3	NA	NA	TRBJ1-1	CASSQALQPHEAFF	TGCGCCAGCAGCCAAGCCTTACAGCCCCATGAAGCTTTCTTT
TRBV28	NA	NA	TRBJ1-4	CASQGQPNEKLFF	TGTGCCAGCCAGGGGCAGCCTAATGAAAAACTGTTTTTT
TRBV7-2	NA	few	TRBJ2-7	CASSLGGSVYEQYF	TGTGCCAGCAGCTTGGGGGGTTCGGTATACGAGCAGTACTTC
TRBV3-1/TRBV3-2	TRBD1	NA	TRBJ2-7	CASSQQERTGGPSYEQYF	TGTGCCAGCAGCCAACAAGAACGGACAGGGGGCCCCTCCTACGAGCAGTACTTC
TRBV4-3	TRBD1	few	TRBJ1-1	CASSQADLVWTGHFTMNTEAFF	TGCGCCAGCAGCCAAGCGGATTTGGTCTGGACAGGGCACTTTACTATGAACACTGAAGCTTTCTTT
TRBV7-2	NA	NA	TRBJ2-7	CASSLVRGAYEQYF	TGTGCCAGCAGCTTAGTTCGGGGAGCCTACGAGCAGTACTTC
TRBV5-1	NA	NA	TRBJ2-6	CASSLVRGSGANVLTF	TGCGCCAGCAGCTTGGTACGGGGCTCTGGGGCCAACGTCCTGACTTTC
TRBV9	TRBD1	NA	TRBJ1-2	CASSVGGTGNLANYGYTF	TGTGCCAGCAGCGTAGGTGGGACAGGGAACCTAGCTAACTATGGCTACACCTTC
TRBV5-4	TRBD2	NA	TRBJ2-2	CASSLGTSGRKNTGELFF	TGTGCCAGCAGCCTGGGGACTAGCGGGAGGAAGAACACCGGGGAGCTGTTTTTT
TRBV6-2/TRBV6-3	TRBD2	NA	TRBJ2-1	CASSYPGGGLAGDSYNEQFF	TGTGCCAGCAGTTATCCCGGGGGTGGACTAGCGGGAGACTCCTACAATGAGCAGTTCTTC
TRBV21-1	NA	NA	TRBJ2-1	CASSKQSGTYNEQFF	TGTGCCAGCAGCAAACAAAGCGGAACCTACAATGAGCAGTTCTTC
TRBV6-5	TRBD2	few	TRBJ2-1	CASSTPGGGLNEQFF	TGTGCCAGCAGCACCCCGGGGGGGGGCCTCAATGAGCAGTTCTTC
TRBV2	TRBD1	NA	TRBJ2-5	CASNLVRGRGETQYF	TGTGCCAGCAACCTGGTCAGGGGGAGAGGAGAGACCCAGTACTTC
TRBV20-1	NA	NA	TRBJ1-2	CSASGAPGYTF	TGCAGTGCTTCCGGAGCTCCCGGCTACACCTTC
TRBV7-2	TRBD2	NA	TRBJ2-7	CASGRGGSSYEQYF	TGTGCCAGCGGGCGGGGGGGTAGCTCCTACGAGCAGTACTTC
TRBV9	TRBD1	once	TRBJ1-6	CASSVGGGQRISPLHF	TGTGCCAGCAGCGTAGGAGGGGGACAGCGAATTTCACCCCTCCACTTT
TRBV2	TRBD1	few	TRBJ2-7	CASSADRSYEQYF	TGTGCCAGCAGTGCGGACAGGTCCTACGAGCAGTACTTC
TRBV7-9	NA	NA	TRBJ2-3	CASSRTESTDTQYF	TGTGCCAGCAGCCGGACAGAGAGCACAGATACGCAGTATTTT
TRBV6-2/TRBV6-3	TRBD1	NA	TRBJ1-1	CASSSLQGARTEAFF	TGTGCCAGCAGTTCCCTACAGGGGGCAAGGACTGAAGCTTTCTTT
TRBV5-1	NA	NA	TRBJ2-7	CASSQTGLSYEQYF	TGCGCCAGCAGCCAAACGGGACTCTCCTACGAGCAGTACTTC
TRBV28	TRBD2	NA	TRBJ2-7	CASTSRGSGYYEQYF	TGTGCCAGCACCTCCCGGGGTAGCGGGTACTACGAGCAGTACTTC
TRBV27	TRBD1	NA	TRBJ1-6	CASSLSPGGQSPLHF	TGTGCCAGCAGTTTATCCCCAGGGGGTCAATCACCCCTCCACTTT
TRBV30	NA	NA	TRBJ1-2	CAWSRGTYGYTF	TGTGCCTGGAGTAGGGGAACCTATGGCTACACCTTC
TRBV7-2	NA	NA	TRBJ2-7	CASSLGPGRGLYEQYF	TGTGCCAGCAGCTTAGGGCCAGGACGGGGACTCTACGAGCAGTACTTC